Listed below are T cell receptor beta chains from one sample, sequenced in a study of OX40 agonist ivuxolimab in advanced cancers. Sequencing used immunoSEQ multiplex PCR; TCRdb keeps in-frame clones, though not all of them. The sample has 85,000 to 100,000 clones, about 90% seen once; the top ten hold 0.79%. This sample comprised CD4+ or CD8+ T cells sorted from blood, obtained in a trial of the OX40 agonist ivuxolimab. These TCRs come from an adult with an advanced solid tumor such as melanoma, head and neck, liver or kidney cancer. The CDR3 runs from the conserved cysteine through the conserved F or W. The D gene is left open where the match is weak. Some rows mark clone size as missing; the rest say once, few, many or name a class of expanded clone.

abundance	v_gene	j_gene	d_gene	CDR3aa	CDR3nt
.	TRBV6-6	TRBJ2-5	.	CASTPPGAVEETQYF	TGTGCCAGCACCCCCCCTGGGGCGGTGGAAGAGACCCAGTACTTC
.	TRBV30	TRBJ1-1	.	CAWVQGFTEAFF	TGTGCCTGGGTACAGGGATTCACTGAAGCTTTCTTT
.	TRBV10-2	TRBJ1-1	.	CASIEGGNTEAFF	TGCGCCAGCATAGAGGGCGGGAACACTGAAGCTTTCTTT
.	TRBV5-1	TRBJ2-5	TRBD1	CASSPGQGWEETQYF	TGCGCCAGCAGTCCCGGACAGGGGTGGGAAGAGACCCAGTACTTC
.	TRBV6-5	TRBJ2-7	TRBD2	CASSRTSGGNYEQYF	TGTGCCAGCAGTCGTACTAGCGGGGGTAACTACGAGCAGTACTTC
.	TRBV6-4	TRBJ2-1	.	CASSEQPGTYNEQFF	TGTGCCAGCAGCGAACAACCGGGGACTTACAATGAGCAGTTCTTC
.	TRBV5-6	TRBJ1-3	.	CASSLRGYSGNTIYF	TGTGCCAGCAGCTTGAGAGGGTATTCTGGAAACACCATATATTTT
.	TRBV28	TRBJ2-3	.	CASTPARLFLVGSTDTQYF	TGTGCCAGCACCCCCGCGAGGCTGTTTTTGGTTGGAAGCACAGATACGCAGTATTTT
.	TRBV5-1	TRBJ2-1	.	CASTDPPRGPYNEQFF	TGCGCCAGCACCGACCCTCCCCGGGGGCCTTACAATGAGCAGTTCTTC
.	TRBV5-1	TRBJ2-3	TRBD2	CASSPGLAGFTDTQYF	TGCGCCAGCAGCCCCGGACTAGCGGGCTTCACAGATACGCAGTATTTT
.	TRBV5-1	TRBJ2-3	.	CASSLAGQSTDTQYF	TGCGCCAGCAGCTTGGCCGGGCAGAGCACAGATACGCAGTATTTT
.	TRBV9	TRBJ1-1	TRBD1	CASSAGQGVTEAFF	TGTGCCAGCAGCGCGGGACAGGGAGTCACTGAAGCTTTCTTT
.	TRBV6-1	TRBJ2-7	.	CASSDAGTPAYEQYF	TGTGCCAGCAGTGACGCCGGGACGCCCGCCTACGAGCAGTACTTC
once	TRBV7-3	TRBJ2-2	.	CASNSQGTGELFF	TGTGCCAGCAACTCCCAGGGCACCGGGGAGCTGTTTTTT
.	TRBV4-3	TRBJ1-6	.	CASSQETGENYNSPLHF	TGCGCCAGCAGCCAAGAGACAGGCGAGAACTATAATTCACCCCTCCACTTT
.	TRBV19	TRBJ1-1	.	CASSWAGTEAFF	TGTGCCAGTAGCTGGGCCGGCACTGAAGCTTTCTTT
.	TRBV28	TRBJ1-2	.	CASRGRGNNYGYTF	TGTGCCAGCAGGGGGCGTGGGAATAACTATGGCTACACCTTC
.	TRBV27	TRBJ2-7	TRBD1	CASSSQGASSYEQYF	TGTGCCAGCAGTTCCCAGGGGGCTAGCTCCTACGAGCAGTACTTC
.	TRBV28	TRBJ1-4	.	CASSSDVYNEKLFF	TGTGCCAGCAGTTCGGACGTTTATAATGAAAAACTGTTTTTT
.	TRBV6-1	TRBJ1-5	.	CASSDLFRGMGSNQPQHF	TGTGCCAGCAGTGATTTGTTTCGAGGGATGGGGAGCAATCAGCCCCAGCATTTT
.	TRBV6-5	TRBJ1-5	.	CASSALERASQPQHF	TGTGCCAGCAGTGCCCTCGAGAGGGCCAGTCAGCCCCAGCATTTT
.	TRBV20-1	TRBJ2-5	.	CSATRGETQYF	TGCAGTGCTACTAGGGGAGAGACCCAGTACTTC
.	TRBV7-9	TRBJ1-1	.	CASNLAAANTEAFF	TGTGCCAGCAACCTGGCGGCAGCGAACACTGAAGCTTTCTTT
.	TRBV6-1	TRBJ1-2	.	CASSDPIGQTYGYTF	TGTGCCAGCAGTGACCCGATCGGGCAGACCTATGGCTACACCTTC
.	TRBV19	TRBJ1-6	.	CASSTSSSYNSPLHF	TGTGCCAGTAGTACTTCGTCCTCCTATAATTCACCCCTCCACTTT
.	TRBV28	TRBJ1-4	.	CASSLQAHRGKLFF	TGTGCCAGCAGTTTACAGGCTCACCGGGGAAAACTGTTTTTT